What follows are 15 T cell receptor beta chains derived from one specimen sequenced in a study of blood T cell repertoires in COVID-19. The repertoire was sequenced with immunoSEQ multiplex PCR; TCRdb's copy has only in-frame clones and lacks some. In the table there are roughly 75,000 clones, about 86% of which are singletons. Sequenced material: peripheral blood. The source of these receptors is a man older than 75 in a cohort sampled during active COVID-19.

This chain uses TRBV28 with TRBJ2-2, with TRBD1 matching 8 bases. CDR1 MDHEN and CDR2 SYDVKM come from the germline V gene. The junction had 7 bases not matched to a gene; V was cut back by 2 bases and J by 2 bases. The CDR3 has 17 amino acids. The CDR3 loop reads CASSLGAGGVNTGELFF. CDR3 in DNA: TGTGCCAGCAGTTTAGGGGCAGGGGGCGTCAACACCGGGGAGCTGTTTTTT.

The chain links TRBV5-1 to TRBJ2-1, with 13 bases aligning to TRBD2. Germline V gene lookup returns CDR1 SGHRS and CDR2 YFSETQ. The CDR3 contains 16 residues. Trimming took 4 bases from V and 7 from J; bases not matched to a gene: 8. CDR3 nucleotides: TGCGCCAGCAGCCCACGGACTAGCGGGGGTTTGAATGAGCAGTTCTTC. Amino acid sequence: CASSPRTSGGLNEQFF.

The V and J genes are TRBV5-1 and TRBJ1-2; D not resolved. V was trimmed by 0 bases and J by 4 bases, leaving 7 bases between them. Germline lookup yields CDR1 SGHRS and CDR2 YFSETQ. The CDR3 covers 13 residues. The CDR3 DNA reads TGCGCCAGCAGCTTGGCCCAGGTCTATGGCTACACCTTC. Its protein is CASSLAQVYGYTF.

V is TRBV2 and J is TRBJ2-3, with 9 bases identical to TRBD1. This CDR3 has 15 amino acids. In germline, CDR1 is SNHLY, CDR2 FYNNEI. Losses at the gene ends were 2 bases for V and 1 base for J; bases not matched to a gene: 1. This CDR3 is CASSEWDRGTDTQYF. For the CDR3, the DNA is TGTGCCAGCAGTGAATGGGACAGGGGCACAGATACGCAGTATTTT.

The chain carries TRBV28 and TRBJ2-1; 7 bases are shared with TRBD2. V gave up 3 bases and J gave up 0 bases; unmatched junction bases: 5. Germline V CDR1 and CDR2: MDHEN, SYDVKM. The CDR3 length is 16 residues. The CDR3 bases are TGTGCCAGCAGTTTTATGCGGGGGAGCTCCTACAATGAGCAGTTCTTC. As protein: CASSFMRGSSYNEQFF.

The J gene is TRBJ1-4, the V gene TRBV10-3, with D perhaps TRBD1 (6 bases). Trimming left V 6 bases short and J 8 bases short, with 16 bases between. This CDR3 comprises 14 residues. CDR1 is ENHRY, CDR2 SYGVKD, per germline. Here the CDR3 DNA reads TGTGCCATCAGAGCAGACAGGAAGGGAGAAAAACTGTTTTTT. This codes for CAIRADRKGEKLFF.

This sequence joins TRBV11-3 and TRBJ2-1, with D possibly being TRBD2 (5 bases). The CDR3 sequence is 13 residues long. Trimming removed 1 base at V and 9 bases at J, with 10 bases between. CDR1 and CDR2 from the germline V gene are SGHNT and YENEEA. The CDR3 spells CASSLGGMGEQFF. CDR3 DNA sequence: TGTGCCAGCAGCTTAGGAGGGATGGGTGAGCAGTTCTTC. Full variable domain (rest looked up from reference TRBV11-3 and TRBJ2-1): EAGVVQSPRYKIIEKKQPVAFWCNPISGHNTLYWYLQNLGQGPELLIRYENEEAVDDSQLPKDRFSAERLKGVDSTLKIQPAELGDSAVYLCASSLGGMGEQFFGPGTRLTVL.

The gene calls are TRBV9 and TRBJ2-7; 9 bases are shared with TRBD2. With 4 bases clipped from V and 4 bases from J, the junction kept 18 bases outside the gene matches. The CDR3 covers 18 residues. Germline V gene data show CDR1 as SGDLS and CDR2 as YYNGEE. The CDR3 sequence: CASSHPRVAGVSVYEQYF. The CDR3 DNA reads TGTGCCAGCAGCCACCCCCGGGTAGCGGGGGTCTCCGTGTACGAGCAGTACTTC.

J is TRBJ1-4 and V is TRBV5-1; possibly TRBD1 for D (5 bases). The CDR3 contains 14 residues. The germline V and J ends were trimmed by 0 bases and 5 bases, with 8 bases remaining between them. The V gene's germline CDR1 is SGHRS and CDR2 YFSETQ. CDR3 residues: CASSLEGPNEKLFF. The DNA of the CDR3 is TGCGCCAGCAGCTTGGAGGGGCCCAATGAAAAACTGTTTTTT.

The rearrangement links TRBV6-1 to TRBJ2-7; possible D gene TRBD2, 6 bases. The germline V gene encodes CDR1 MNHNS and CDR2 SASEGT. V was pared by 0 bases and J by 2 bases, with 20 bases between. This CDR3 comprises 18 residues. CDR3 sequence (DNA): TGTGCCAGCAGTGAAGCGGGGGGTCAAATCCCCTTTCCCTACGAGCAGTACGTC. Translating gives CASSEAGGQIPFPYEQYV.

There are a few counts of this clone. V and J are TRBV7-2 and TRBJ2-3; the D gene is possibly TRBD2 (6 bases). Germline V gene lookup returns CDR1 SGHTA and CDR2 FQGNSA. The CDR3 sequence is 16 residues long. Deletions cut 0 bases from V and 2 bases from J, with 12 bases between. The CDR3 sequence: CASSLAQAGTTDTQYF. DNA for the CDR3: TGTGCCAGCAGCTTAGCGCAGGCGGGGACCACAGATACGCAGTATTTT. Based on the CDR3 plus reference TRBV7-2 and TRBJ2-3, the full variable domain is GAGVSQSPSNKVTEKGKDVELRCDPISGHTALYWYRQSLGQGLEFLIYFQGNSAPDKSGLPSDRFSAERTGGSVSTLTIQRTQQEDSAVYLCASSLAQAGTTDTQYFGPGTRLTVL.

The rearrangement uses TRBV7-9 and TRBJ1-3, with D uncertain. Germline CDR1 is SEHNR and CDR2 is FQNEAQ (reference sequence). The ends were cut back, 6 bases at V and 0 bases at J, with 15 bases in the middle. The CDR3 contains 16 residues. Here the CDR3 DNA reads TGTGCCAGCAGTTTCCCTCCTTTTAGCTCTGGAAACACCATATATTTT. Its translation: CASSFPPFSSGNTIYF.

The gene calls are TRBV2 and TRBJ1-1; D not resolved. V lost 6 bases and J 6 bases, leaving 11 bases between the germline ends. The CDR3 loop spans 12 amino acids. The V gene's germline CDR1 is SNHLY and CDR2 FYNNEI. In DNA form, the CDR3 reads TGTGCCAGCAGCGGAGTAAGCCCTGAAGCTTTCTTT. Its protein product is CASSGVSPEAFF.

CDR3: CASSPYRVNHQPQHF. The DNA for the CDR3 is TGTGCCAGCAGCCCGTACAGGGTAAATCATCAGCCCCAGCATTTT. This chain uses TRBV7-2 with TRBJ1-5; possibly TRBD1 for D (6 bases). Looked up from germline, CDR1 is SGHTA and CDR2 is FQGNSA. V was pared by 5 bases and J by 5 bases, with 16 bases between. This CDR3 has 15 residues.

The rearrangement uses TRBV2 and TRBJ1-5; tentative D call: TRBD1 (5 bases). The V gene lost 10 bases and the J gene lost 1 base, with 17 bases spanning the gap. This CDR3 is built from 15 residues. CDR1 is SNHLY, CDR2 FYNNEI, per germline. CDR3 in DNA: TGTGCCACCACAGGAGCCATCGGGAGCAATCAGCCCCAGCATTTT. Residues: CATTGAIGSNQPQHF.